This paragraph covers one T cell receptor beta chain sequence. The target antigen is unknown. The V end was cut by 1 base, the J end by 8 bases, with 11 bases between. CDR1 is MGHRA and CDR2 is YSYEKL in the germline V gene. This CDR3 has 13 residues. The study ran its PCR with 60 Vbeta and 13 Jbeta primers. In the study's own analysis: Roughly 11 million of the approximately 80 million unique TCR beta chains counted in a later analysis were shared. Only in-frame clones appear in the TCRdb table, and some are missing; sequencing was by immunoSEQ multiplex PCR. V and J calls plus clone size are reproduced from that table; the DNA served to infer D and trimming. The table shows about 110,000 clones, with roughly 63% occurring only once. The sample comes from a study of cytomegalovirus exposure and HLA in healthy donors. Study-level points and caveats: Later analysis identified a missense DCLRE1C variant that was linked to TCR beta V- and J-gene trimming. In a later analysis, specific HLA alleles were associated with 15,000 to 20,000 TCR beta sequences at a 0.05 false discovery rate.

Sample: PBMCs. The receptor's source is a woman between 65 and 79 years old in good health and CMV-seropositive. V usage is TRBV4-1 and J usage is TRBJ1-2, with D tentatively TRBD1 (6 bases). The CDR3 loop is CASSQVGGGGYTF. The DNA for the CDR3 is TGCGCCAGCAGCCAAGTTGGGGGCGGGGGCTACACCTTC.